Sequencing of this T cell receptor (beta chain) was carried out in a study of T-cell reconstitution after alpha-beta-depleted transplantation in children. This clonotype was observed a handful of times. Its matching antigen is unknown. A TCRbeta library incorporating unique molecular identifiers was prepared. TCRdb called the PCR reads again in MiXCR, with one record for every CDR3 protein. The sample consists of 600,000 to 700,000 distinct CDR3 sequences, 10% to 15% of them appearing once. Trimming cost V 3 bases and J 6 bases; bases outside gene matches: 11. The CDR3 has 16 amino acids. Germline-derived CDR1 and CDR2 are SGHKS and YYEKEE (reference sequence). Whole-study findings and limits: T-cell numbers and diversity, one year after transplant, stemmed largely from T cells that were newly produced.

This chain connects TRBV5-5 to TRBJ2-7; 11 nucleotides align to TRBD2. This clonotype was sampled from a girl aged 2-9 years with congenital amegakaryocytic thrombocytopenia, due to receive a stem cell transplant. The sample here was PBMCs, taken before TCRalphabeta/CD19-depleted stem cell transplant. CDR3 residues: CASSWGLAVLKGEQYF. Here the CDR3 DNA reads TGTGCCAGCAGCTGGGGACTAGCGGTCCTGAAAGGCGAGCAGTACTTC.